The sequence of this T cell receptor (beta chain) was determined in a study of technical replicates of blood from several donors. Clones were read by immunoSEQ multiplex PCR, and TCRdb kept only the in-frame ones, dropping some. The repertoire holds tens of thousands of clones, with approximately 96% as singletons. The length of the CDR3 is 16 residues. V was pared by 5 bases and J by 4 bases, with 5 bases of the junction left unmatched. The germline V gene encodes CDR1 SEHNR and CDR2 FQNEAQ (reference sequence). Sample: T cells isolated from PBMCs. V is TRBV7-9 and J is TRBJ2-1; 13 bases line up with TRBD2. This receptor was obtained from a human donor in good health. CDR3 protein: CASSGGTSGVYNEQFF. The CDR3 DNA is TGTGCCAGCAGCGGCGGGACTAGCGGGGTGTACAATGAGCAGTTCTTC.